The rows below give T cell receptor beta chains drawn from one sample of a study of molecular identifiers for immune sequencing clone quantification. TCRdb recomputed calls from the PCR reads with MiXCR, one row per CDR3 protein. The data hold about 65,000 distinct CDR3 sequences, with 15% to 20% observed a single time. The sequenced sample was naive CD8+ T cells from blood, with Jurkat cell RNA spiked in. These receptors all stem from a human donor in good health. Some libraries in this study had Jurkat cell RNA spiked in. CDR3s include the opening cysteine and the closing phenylalanine or tryptophan. A D gene is named only where the DNA matches it firmly. Only part of the rows carry a size: once, few, many, or a class if the clone is expanded.

>many|TRBJ2-7|-|TRBV11-2
CASSLDPGTYEQYF
TGTGCCAGCAGCTTAGACCCCGGGACCTACGAGCAGTACTTC
>few|TRBJ1-1|-|TRBV13
CVSSSRAWDMNTEAFF
TGTGTCAGCAGCTCCCGTGCTTGGGACATGAACACTGAAGCTTTCTTT
>-|TRBJ2-1|-|TRBV20-1
CSAYYRPVSSYNEQFF
TGCAGTGCTTATTACCGACCCGTAAGCTCCTACAATGAGCAGTTCTTC
>-|TRBJ2-7|-|TRBV5-4
CASSLDRSYEQHF
TGTGCCAGCAGCTTGGATAGGTCCTACGAGCAGCACTTC
>-|TRBJ1-1|-|TRBV7-6
CASKTTGTFAEAFF
TGTGCCAGCAAAACCACAGGGACGTTCGCTGAAGCTTTCTTT
>many|TRBJ2-2|-|TRBV5-4
CASSLDGNTGELFF
TGTGCCAGCAGCTTGGATGGGAACACCGGGGAGCTGTTTTTT
>-|TRBJ2-7|TRBD2|TRBV13
CASSLGGTSGYEQYF
TGTGCCAGCAGCTTAGGTGGGACTAGCGGTTACGAGCAGTACTTC
>many|TRBJ1-1|-|TRBV27
CASSLRGPQGGTEAFF
TGTGCCAGCAGTTTAAGGGGCCCGCAGGGAGGAACTGAAGCTTTCTTT
>few|TRBJ2-7|-|TRBV9
CASSVGGISYEQYF
TGTGCCAGCAGCGTTGGCGGGATCTCCTACGAGCAGTACTTC
>few|TRBJ2-7|TRBD2|TRBV4-2
CASSQGAGARLGSTYEQYF
TGTGCCAGCAGCCAAGGGGCGGGAGCTCGTTTGGGGAGCACCTACGAGCAGTACTTC
>many|TRBJ1-1|-|TRBV19
CASSNPQGNTEAFF
TGTGCCAGTAGTAATCCGCAGGGGAACACTGAAGCTTTCTTT
>many|TRBJ2-3|-|TRBV29-1
CSVAGTGTDTQYF
TGCAGCGTGGCCGGGACTGGTACAGATACGCAGTATTTT
>many|TRBJ2-7|TRBD1|TRBV20-1
CSAPGTGVDEQYF
TGCAGTGCGCCCGGGACAGGGGTGGACGAGCAGTACTTC
>many|TRBJ2-7|TRBD1|TRBV12-3/TRBV12-4
CASSLDRGWHEQYF
TGTGCCAGCAGCCTCGACAGGGGATGGCACGAGCAGTACTTC
>many|TRBJ1-1|-|TRBV6-5
CASSYLSGMNTEAFF
TGTGCCAGCAGTTACTTGTCAGGGATGAACACTGAAGCTTTCTTT
>many|TRBJ2-7|TRBD1|TRBV7-9
CASSFGQGALYEQYF
TGTGCCAGCAGCTTCGGACAGGGAGCTTTGTACGAGCAGTACTTC
>many|TRBJ2-6|-|TRBV6-5
CASSLQGSGANVLTF
TGTGCCAGCAGCCTACAGGGTTCAGGGGCCAACGTCCTGACTTTC
>-|TRBJ1-1|-|TRBV6-5
CASRYSGRDYEAFF
TGTGCCAGCAGGTACTCCGGGAGAGACTATGAAGCTTTCTTT
>many|TRBJ2-5|-|TRBV5-1
CAVSDGGMQETQYF
TGCGCCGTCTCAGACGGGGGTATGCAAGAGACCCAGTACTTC
>many|TRBJ1-3|TRBD1|TRBV20-1
CSARWDRADTSSGNTIYF
TGCAGTGCTAGATGGGACAGGGCTGACACTTCCTCTGGAAACACCATATATTTT
>medium-sized|TRBJ2-3|TRBD1|TRBV7-2
CASARGGFRTDTQYF
TGTGCCAGCGCCAGAGGGGGCTTTCGAACAGATACGCAGTATTTT
>few|TRBJ2-1|TRBD1|TRBV2
CASSATGVSEQFF
TGTGCCAGCAGTGCAACAGGGGTTAGCGAGCAGTTCTTC
>many|TRBJ1-2|-|TRBV12-3/TRBV12-4
CASSFAEGVYGYTF
TGTGCCAGCAGTTTTGCGGAAGGTGTCTATGGCTACACCTTC
>few|TRBJ1-1|TRBD1|TRBV5-3
CASSSAGQGSEAFF
TGTGCCAGCAGCTCGGCGGGACAGGGATCTGAAGCTTTCTTT
>-|TRBJ2-1|TRBD2|TRBV19
CASSILLAGGPRGNEQFF
TGTGCCAGTAGTATCCTTCTAGCGGGAGGGCCGAGGGGTAATGAGCAGTTCTTC
>many|TRBJ1-3|TRBD1|TRBV10-3
CAISPGGQSLPSGNTIYF
TGTGCCATCAGCCCAGGGGGGCAGAGCTTACCCTCTGGAAACACCATATATTTT
>many|TRBJ2-4|TRBD2|TRBV28
CASSWGTIDIQYF
TGTGCCAGCAGTTGGGGGACTATAGACATTCAGTACTTC
>-|TRBJ2-1|-|TRBV27
CASSPGLLNEQFF
TGTGCCAGCAGCCCCGGGCTCCTCAATGAGCAGTTCTTC
>many|TRBJ1-1|TRBD1|TRBV20-1
CSARVIGTANTEAFF
TGCAGTGCTAGGGTAATAGGGACAGCAAACACTGAAGCTTTCTTT
>many|TRBJ2-1|TRBD2|TRBV20-1
CSAKGLVNEQFF
TGCAGTGCAAAGGGACTAGTCAATGAGCAGTTCTTC
>many|TRBJ2-7|TRBD2|TRBV3-1
CASSLRGEGYEQYF
TGTGCCAGCAGCCTTCGGGGGGAGGGTTACGAGCAGTACTTC